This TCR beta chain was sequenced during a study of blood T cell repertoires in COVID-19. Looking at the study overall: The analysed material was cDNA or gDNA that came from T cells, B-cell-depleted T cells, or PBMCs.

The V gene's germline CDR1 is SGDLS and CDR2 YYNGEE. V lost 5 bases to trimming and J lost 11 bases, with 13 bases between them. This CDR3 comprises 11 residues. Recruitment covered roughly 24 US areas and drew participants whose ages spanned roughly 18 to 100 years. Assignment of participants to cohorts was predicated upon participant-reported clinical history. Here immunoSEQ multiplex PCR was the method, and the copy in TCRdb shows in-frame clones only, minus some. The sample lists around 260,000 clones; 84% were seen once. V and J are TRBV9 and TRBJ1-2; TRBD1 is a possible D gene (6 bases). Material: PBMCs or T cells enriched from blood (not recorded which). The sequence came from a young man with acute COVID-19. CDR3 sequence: CASREEGVYTF. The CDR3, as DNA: TGTGCCAGCAGGGAAGAGGGGGTGTACACCTTC.